This note documents a single T cell receptor beta chain sequence. This sample was included in a study of blood T cell repertoires in COVID-19. The wider study: Samples came from the United States, Italy and Spain, spanning acute and convalescent COVID-19. T cells, B-cell-depleted T cells, or PBMCs provided the cDNA or gDNA that served as material.

Original handling: How many nucleated cells were present was estimated from reference gene primer amplification. Only in-frame clones appear in the TCRdb table, and some are missing; sequencing was by immunoSEQ multiplex PCR. D and trimming were read from the DNA, whereas the V and J calls and clone size are those reported in that table. The sample lists about 230,000 clones, over 80% occurring once. The CDR3 spans 16 residues. V lost 5 bases, J lost 3 bases, and 11 bases stayed unmatched. Germline assignment: CDR1 SGHRS and CDR2 YFSETQ. This chain links TRBV5-1 with TRBJ2-3; 8 bases agree with TRBD2. Sequenced input: peripheral blood. This TCR derives from a man aged 25-45 years with COVID-19, enrolled during active disease. The CDR3 sequence is CASREEGSGSTDTQYF. The CDR3 nucleotides read TGCGCCAGCAGGGAGGAGGGAAGCGGGAGTACAGATACGCAGTATTTT.